The source of this T cell receptor beta chain is a study of T cell changes during pregnancy in multiple sclerosis. V lost 0 bases and J 6 bases, leaving 15 bases between the germline ends. The germline gives CDR1 SGDLS, CDR2 YYNGEE. The CDR3 is 15 amino acids. This clone appeared once. Some clones are missing from TCRdb's copy, which holds only in-frame ones; the method was immunoSEQ multiplex PCR. The repertoire holds approximately 40,000 clones, with about nine tenths as singletons. Source: CD4+ T cells from peripheral blood mononuclear cells, taken in the third trimester of pregnancy. The chain is built from TRBV9 and TRBJ1-2; weak D call: TRBD1 (5 bases). The clonotype was recovered from a female donor with multiple sclerosis, enrolled in a pregnancy study. CDR3 amino acids: CASSVEAGPLDGYTF. CDR3 coding DNA: TGTGCCAGCAGCGTAGAAGCAGGGCCCCTAGATGGCTACACCTTC.